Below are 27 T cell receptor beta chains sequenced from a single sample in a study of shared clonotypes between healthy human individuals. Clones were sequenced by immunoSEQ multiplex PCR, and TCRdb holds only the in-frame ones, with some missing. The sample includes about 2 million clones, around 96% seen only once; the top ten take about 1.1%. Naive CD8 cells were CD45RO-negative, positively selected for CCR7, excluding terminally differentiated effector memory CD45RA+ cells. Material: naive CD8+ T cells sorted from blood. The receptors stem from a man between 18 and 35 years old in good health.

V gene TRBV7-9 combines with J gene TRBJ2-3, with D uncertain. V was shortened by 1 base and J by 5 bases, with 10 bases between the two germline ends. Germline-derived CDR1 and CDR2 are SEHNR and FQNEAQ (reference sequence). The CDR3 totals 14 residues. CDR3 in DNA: TGTGCCAGCAGCTTAGAGGGAAATATAGATACGCAGTATTTT. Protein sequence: CASSLEGNIDTQYF.

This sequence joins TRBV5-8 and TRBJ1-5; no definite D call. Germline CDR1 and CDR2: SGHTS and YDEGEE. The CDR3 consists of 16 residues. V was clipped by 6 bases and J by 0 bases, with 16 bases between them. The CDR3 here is CASTPKPPSSNQPQHF. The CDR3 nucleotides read TGTGCCAGCACCCCGAAACCCCCGAGTAGCAATCAGCCCCAGCATTTT. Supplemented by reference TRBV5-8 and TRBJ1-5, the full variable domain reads EAGVTQSPTHLIKTRGQQATLRCSPISGHTSVYWYQQALGLGLQFLLWYDEGEERNRGNFPPRFSGRQFPNYSSELNVNALELEDSALYLCASTPKPPSSNQPQHFGDGTRLSIL.

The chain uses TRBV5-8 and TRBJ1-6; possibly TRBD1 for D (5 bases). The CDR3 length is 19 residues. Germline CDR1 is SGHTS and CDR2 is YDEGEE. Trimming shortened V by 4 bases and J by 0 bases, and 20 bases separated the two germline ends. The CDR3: CASSGGTAGKSSYNSPLHF. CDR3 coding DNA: TGTGCCAGCAGCGGAGGGACGGCGGGAAAAAGCTCCTATAATTCACCCCTCCACTTT.

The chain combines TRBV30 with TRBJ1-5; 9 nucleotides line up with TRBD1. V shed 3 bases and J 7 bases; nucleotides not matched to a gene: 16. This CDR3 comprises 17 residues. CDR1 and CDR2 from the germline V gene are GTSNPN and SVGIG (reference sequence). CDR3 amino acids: CAWSPDRGPLLVQPQHF. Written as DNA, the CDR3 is TGTGCCTGGAGCCCGGACAGGGGCCCATTGCTCGTGCAGCCCCAGCATTTT.

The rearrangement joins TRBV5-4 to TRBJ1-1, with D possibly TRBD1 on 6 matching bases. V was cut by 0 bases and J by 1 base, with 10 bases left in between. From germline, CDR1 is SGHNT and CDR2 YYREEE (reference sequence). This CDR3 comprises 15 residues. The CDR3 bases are TGTGCCAGCAGCTTGGAAGAGGGGGGGAACACTGAAGCTTTCTTT. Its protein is CASSLEEGGNTEAFF.

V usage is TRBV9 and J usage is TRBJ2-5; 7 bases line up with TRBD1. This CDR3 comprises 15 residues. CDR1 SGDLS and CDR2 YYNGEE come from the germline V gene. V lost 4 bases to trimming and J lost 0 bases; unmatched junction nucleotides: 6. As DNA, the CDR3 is TGTGCCAGCAGCTCCAAGACAGGGTACCAAGAGACCCAGTACTTC. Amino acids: CASSSKTGYQETQYF. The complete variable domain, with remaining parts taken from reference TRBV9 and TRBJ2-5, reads DSGVTQTPKHLITATGQRVTLRCSPRSGDLSVYWYQQSLDQGLQFLIQYYNGEERAKGNILERFSAQQFPDLHSELNLSSLELGDSALYFCASSSKTGYQETQYFGPGTRLLVL.

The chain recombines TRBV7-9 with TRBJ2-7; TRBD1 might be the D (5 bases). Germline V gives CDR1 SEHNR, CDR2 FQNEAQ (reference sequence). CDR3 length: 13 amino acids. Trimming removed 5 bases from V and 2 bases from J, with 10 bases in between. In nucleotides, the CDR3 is TGTGCCAGCAGCCACCCAGGGACCTACGAGCAGTACTTC. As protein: CASSHPGTYEQYF.

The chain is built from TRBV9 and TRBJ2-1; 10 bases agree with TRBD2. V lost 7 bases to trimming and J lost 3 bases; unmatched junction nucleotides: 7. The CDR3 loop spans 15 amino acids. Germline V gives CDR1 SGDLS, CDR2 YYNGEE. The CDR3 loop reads CASSPGLANYNEQFF. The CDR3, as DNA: TGTGCCAGCTCGCCGGGACTAGCGAACTACAATGAGCAGTTCTTC. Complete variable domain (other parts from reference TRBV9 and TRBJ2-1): DSGVTQTPKHLITATGQRVTLRCSPRSGDLSVYWYQQSLDQGLQFLIQYYNGEERAKGNILERFSAQQFPDLHSELNLSSLELGDSALYFCASSPGLANYNEQFFGPGTRLTVL.

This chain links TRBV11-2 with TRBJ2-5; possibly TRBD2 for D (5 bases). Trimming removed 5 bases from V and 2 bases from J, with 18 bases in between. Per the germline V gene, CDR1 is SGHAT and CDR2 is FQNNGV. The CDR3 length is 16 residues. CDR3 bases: TGTGCCAGCAGCCAACCGGGGTGGGGATTTCAAGAGACCCAGTACTTC. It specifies CASSQPGWGFQETQYF.

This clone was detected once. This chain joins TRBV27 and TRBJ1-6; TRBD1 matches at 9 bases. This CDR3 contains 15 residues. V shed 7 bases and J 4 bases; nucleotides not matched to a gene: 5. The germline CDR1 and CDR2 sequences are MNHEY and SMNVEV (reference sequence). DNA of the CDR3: TGTGCCAGCACCTCTGGACAGGGGTATAATTCACCCCTCCACTTT. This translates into CASTSGQGYNSPLHF.

The CDR3 DNA is TGTGCCAGCAGCGACTTCACCGGGACAGGGGGCCTTTACTCTGGAAACACCATATATTTT. Translating it yields CASSDFTGTGGLYSGNTIYF. The rearrangement links TRBV5-8 to TRBJ1-3; TRBD1 matches 12 bases. V trimming: 4 bases; J trimming: 0 bases; junction bases outside the gene matches: 14. Germline values: CDR1 SGHTS, CDR2 YDEGEE. CDR3 length: 20 residues. Based on the CDR3 plus reference TRBV5-8 and TRBJ1-3, the full variable domain is EAGVTQSPTHLIKTRGQQATLRCSPISGHTSVYWYQQALGLGLQFLLWYDEGEERNRGNFPPRFSGRQFPNYSSELNVNALELEDSALYLCASSDFTGTGGLYSGNTIYFGEGSWLTVV.

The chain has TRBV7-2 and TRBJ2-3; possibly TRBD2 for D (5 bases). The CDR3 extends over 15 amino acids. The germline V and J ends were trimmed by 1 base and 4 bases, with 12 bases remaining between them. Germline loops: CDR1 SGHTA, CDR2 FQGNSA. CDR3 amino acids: CASSLGTLTPDTQYF. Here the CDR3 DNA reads TGTGCCAGCAGCTTAGGGACTCTCACCCCAGATACGCAGTATTTT.

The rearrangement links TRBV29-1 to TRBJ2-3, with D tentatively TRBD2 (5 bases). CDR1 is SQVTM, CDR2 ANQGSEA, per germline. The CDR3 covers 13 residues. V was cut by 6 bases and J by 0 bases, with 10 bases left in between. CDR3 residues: CSVAASSTDTQYF. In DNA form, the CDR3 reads TGCAGCGTAGCGGCATCTAGCACAGATACGCAGTATTTT.

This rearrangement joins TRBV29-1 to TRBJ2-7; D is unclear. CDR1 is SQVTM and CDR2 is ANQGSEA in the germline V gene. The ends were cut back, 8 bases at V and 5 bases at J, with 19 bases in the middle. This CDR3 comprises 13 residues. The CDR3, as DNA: TGCAGCCTTGGCAACCCCCGAGGAGACGAGCAGTACTTC. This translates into CSLGNPRGDEQYF.

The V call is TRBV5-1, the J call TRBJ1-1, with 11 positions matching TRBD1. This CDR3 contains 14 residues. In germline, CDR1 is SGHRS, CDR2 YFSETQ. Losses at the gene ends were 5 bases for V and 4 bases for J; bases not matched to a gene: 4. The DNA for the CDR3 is TGCGCCAGCAGTCAGGGACAGGGGGTCACTGAAGCTTTCTTT. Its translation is CASSQGQGVTEAFF.

In DNA, the CDR3 is TGTGCCAGCAGCCCCGCGGGGGCGTTCTCTAGCACAGATACGCAGTATTTT. Amino acid sequence: CASSPAGAFSSTDTQYF. The gene calls are TRBV7-9 and TRBJ2-3, with D possibly matching TRBD2 (7 bases). V was clipped by 5 bases and J by 0 bases, with 18 bases between them. The CDR3 runs to 17 residues. Germline loops: CDR1 SEHNR, CDR2 FQNEAQ (reference sequence). Combining the CDR3 with reference TRBV7-9 and TRBJ2-3 gives the whole variable domain DTGVSQNPRHKITKRGQNVTFRCDPISEHNRLYWYRQTLGQGPEFLTYFQNEAQLEKSRLLSDRFSAERPKGSFSTLEIQRTEQGDSAMYLCASSPAGAFSSTDTQYFGPGTRLTVL.

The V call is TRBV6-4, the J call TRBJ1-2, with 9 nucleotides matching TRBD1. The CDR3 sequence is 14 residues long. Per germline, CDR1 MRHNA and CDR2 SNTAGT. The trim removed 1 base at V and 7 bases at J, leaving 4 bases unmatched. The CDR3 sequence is CASSDFGQGSGYTF. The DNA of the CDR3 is TGTGCCAGCAGTGACTTTGGACAGGGGAGTGGCTACACCTTC.

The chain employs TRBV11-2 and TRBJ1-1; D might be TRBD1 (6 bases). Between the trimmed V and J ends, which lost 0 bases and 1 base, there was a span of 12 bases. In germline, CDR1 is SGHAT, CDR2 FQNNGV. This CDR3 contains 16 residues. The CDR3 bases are TGTGCCAGCAGCTTAGATCCCAGGGGCCCGAACACTGAAGCTTTCTTT. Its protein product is CASSLDPRGPNTEAFF.

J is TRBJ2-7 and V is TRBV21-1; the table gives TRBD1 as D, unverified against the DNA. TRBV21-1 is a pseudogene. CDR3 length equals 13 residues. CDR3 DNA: TGTGCCAGCAGCCTCCAGGCCCCCTACGAGCAGTACTTC. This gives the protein CASSLQAPYEQYF.

The CDR3 DNA follows: TGTGCCAGCAGGACCTCCTACGAGCAGTACTTC. As protein: CASRTSYEQYF. V is TRBV5-6 and J is TRBJ2-7; D ambiguous. The CDR3 has 11 amino acids. Germline V CDR1 and CDR2: SGHDT, YYEEEE. V lost 5 bases to trimming and J lost 0 bases, with 3 bases between them.

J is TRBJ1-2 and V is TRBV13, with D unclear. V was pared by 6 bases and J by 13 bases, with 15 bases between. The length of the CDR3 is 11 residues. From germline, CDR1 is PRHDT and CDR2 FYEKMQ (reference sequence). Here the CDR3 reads CASSYFEACTF. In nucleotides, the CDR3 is TGTGCCAGCAGTTACTTCGAGGCTTGCACCTTC.

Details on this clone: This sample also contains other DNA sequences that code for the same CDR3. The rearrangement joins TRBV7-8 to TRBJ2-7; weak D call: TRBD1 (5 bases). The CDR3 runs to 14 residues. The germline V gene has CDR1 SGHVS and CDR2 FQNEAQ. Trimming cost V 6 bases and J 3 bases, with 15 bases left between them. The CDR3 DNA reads TGTGCCAGCAGTTTGGGAACAGGAAGCTACGAGCAGTACTTC. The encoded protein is CASSLGTGSYEQYF. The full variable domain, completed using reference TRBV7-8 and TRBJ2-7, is GAGVSQSPRYKVAKRGQDVALRCDPISGHVSLFWYQQALGQGPEFLTYFQNEAQLDKSGLPSDRFFAERPEGSVSTLKIQRTQQEDSAVYLCASSLGTGSYEQYFGPGTRLTVT.

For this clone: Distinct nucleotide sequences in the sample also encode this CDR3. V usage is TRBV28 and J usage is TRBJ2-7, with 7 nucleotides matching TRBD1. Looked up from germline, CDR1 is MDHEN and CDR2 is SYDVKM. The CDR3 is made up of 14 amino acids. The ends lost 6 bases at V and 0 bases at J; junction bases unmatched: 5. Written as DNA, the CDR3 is TGTGCCAGCAGCCCGACAGGGAGCTCCTACGAGCAGTACTTC. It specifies CASSPTGSSYEQYF. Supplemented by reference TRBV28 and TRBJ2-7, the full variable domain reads DVKVTQSSRYLVKRTGEKVFLECVQDMDHENMFWYRQDPGLGLRLIYFSYDVKMKEKGDIPEGYSVSREKKERFSLILESASTNQTSMYLCASSPTGSSYEQYFGPGTRLTVT.

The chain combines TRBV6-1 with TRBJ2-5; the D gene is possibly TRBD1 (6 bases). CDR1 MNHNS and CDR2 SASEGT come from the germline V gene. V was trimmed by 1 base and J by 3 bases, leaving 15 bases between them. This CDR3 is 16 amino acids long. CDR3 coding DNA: TGTGCCAGCAGTGAAGGGACAGAAATAATGAAAGAGACCCAGTACTTC. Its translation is CASSEGTEIMKETQYF.

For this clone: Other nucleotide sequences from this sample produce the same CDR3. The CDR3 region has the DNA TGCGCCAGCAGCCAAGATGGCGGGGCCTACGAGCAGTACTTC. It codes for CASSQDGGAYEQYF. The chain joins TRBV4-3 to TRBJ2-7, with D possibly being TRBD2 (6 bases). Germline lookup yields CDR1 LGHNA and CDR2 YSLEER. The CDR3 consists of 14 residues. With 0 bases removed from V and 2 bases from J, the gap between germline ends came to 8 bases.

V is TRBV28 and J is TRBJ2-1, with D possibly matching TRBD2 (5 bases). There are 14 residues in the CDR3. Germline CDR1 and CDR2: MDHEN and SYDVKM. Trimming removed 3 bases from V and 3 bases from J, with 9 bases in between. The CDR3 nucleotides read TGTGCCAGCAGTTTTGGGAGTCTCTACAATGAGCAGTTCTTC. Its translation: CASSFGSLYNEQFF. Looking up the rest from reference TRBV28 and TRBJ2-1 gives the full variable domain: DVKVTQSSRYLVKRTGEKVFLECVQDMDHENMFWYRQDPGLGLRLIYFSYDVKMKEKGDIPEGYSVSREKKERFSLILESASTNQTSMYLCASSFGSLYNEQFFGPGTRLTVL.

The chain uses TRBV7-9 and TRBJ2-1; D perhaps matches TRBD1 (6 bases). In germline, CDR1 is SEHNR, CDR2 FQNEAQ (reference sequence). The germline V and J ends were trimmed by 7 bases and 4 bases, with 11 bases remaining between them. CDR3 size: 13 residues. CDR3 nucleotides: TGTGCCAGCAACCTGGACAGATACAATGAGCAGTTCTTC. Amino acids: CASNLDRYNEQFF.